A single sample gave rise to the 17 T cell receptor beta chains below, sequenced in a study of T cells in Graves' hyperthyroidism and ophthalmopathy (dated by TCRdb to between 2018 and 2020). The library was generated by multiplex PCR. Sequencing relied on an Illumina HiSeq 2000. The TCR beta CDR3 regions were amplified from the RNA transcripts. For the first round of RT-PCR on the TCR CDR3, the HTBI primer set was used together with the Qiagen OneStep RT-PCR kit. TCRdb reprocessed the public reads (quality trimming at Q25 with fastp, clone calling with MiXCR) and kept in-frame beta chains. Rows with one shared CDR3 protein collapse into an entry with the most common genes and DNA. Across this sample there are about 640,000 distinct CDR3 sequences, with less than 25% seen only once. The ten largest clones capture approximately 30% of the sample. Input material: blood. The origin of the receptors is a man under 40 with Graves' ophthalmopathy.

The chain couples TRBV6-1 to TRBJ2-7; D tentatively reads TRBD1 or TRBD2 (5 bases each). Germline-derived CDR1 and CDR2 are MNHNS and SASEGT. Deletions cut 7 bases from V and 2 bases from J, with 12 bases between. The CDR3 length is 13 residues. In DNA, the CDR3 is TGTGCCAGCAACCGGGACCCTACCTACGAGCAGTACTTC. Its translation is CASNRDPTYEQYF.

In this sample, this clonotype turned up a few times. The chain has TRBV7-2 and TRBJ2-2, with TRBD2 identical over 7 bases. Per the germline V gene, CDR1 is SGHTA and CDR2 is FQGNSA. The CDR3 totals 17 residues. Losses at the gene ends were 5 bases for V and 4 bases for J; bases not matched to a gene: 13. The chain's CDR3 is CASSPGGGLAVTGELFF. DNA of the CDR3: TGTGCCAGCAGCCCGGGGGGTGGGCTAGCGGTCACCGGGGAGCTGTTTTTT.

This chain connects TRBV20-1 to TRBJ2-2, with D uncertain. Germline V gene data show CDR1 as DFQATT and CDR2 as SNEGSKA (reference sequence). The length of the CDR3 is 13 residues. V was pared by 5 bases and J by 4 bases, with 11 bases between. The CDR3: CSAESKGTGELFF. In DNA form, the CDR3 reads TGCAGTGCTGAATCAAAAGGCACCGGGGAGCTGTTTTTT.

This clonotype was seen only a few times. The rearrangement joins TRBV12-3 or TRBV12-4 to TRBJ2-6, with unresolved D. V lost 8 bases, J lost 0 bases, and 11 bases lay in between. The CDR3 sequence is 15 residues long. The CDR3 DNA is TGTGCCAGCTCCCTTTGGAACTCTGGGGCCAACGTCCTGACTTTC. Translation: CASSLWNSGANVLTF.

V usage is TRBV5-4 and J usage is TRBJ2-2, with 7 bases identical to TRBD2. Unmatched junction bases numbered 7, after V lost 4 bases and J lost 4 bases. Germline CDR1 SGHNT, CDR2 YYREEE (reference sequence). The CDR3 runs 15 residues. The chain's CDR3 is CASSRLGEGTGELFF. Here the CDR3 DNA reads TGTGCCAGCAGCCGGTTGGGGGAGGGCACCGGGGAGCTGTTTTTT.

The gene calls are TRBV5-6 and TRBJ1-1; 7 nucleotides agree with TRBD1. Per germline, CDR1 SGHDT and CDR2 YYEEEE. The CDR3 has 14 residues. V shed 2 bases, J shed 3 bases, and the junction held 4 bases outside the gene matches. The CDR3 DNA reads as TGTGCCAGCAGCTTCGCGACAGGGTACACTGAAGCTTTCTTT. This gives the protein CASSFATGYTEAFF. Variable domain in full (rest from reference TRBV5-6 and TRBJ1-1): DAGVTQSPTHLIKTRGQQVTLRCSPKSGHDTVSWYQQALGQGPQFIFQYYEEEERQRGNFPDRFSGHQFPNYSSELNVNALLLGDSALYLCASSFATGYTEAFFGQGTRLTVV.

In this sample, this clonotype turned up a few times. V and J are TRBV6-2 or TRBV6-3 and TRBJ2-5, with D possibly matching TRBD1 (6 bases). Germline V CDR1 and CDR2: MNHEY, SVGEGT. V gave up 1 base and J gave up 3 bases, with 15 bases separating them. This CDR3 is built from 16 residues. CDR3 protein: CASSYLRSSGEETQYF. The CDR3 DNA reads as TGTGCCAGCAGTTACTTGAGGTCCTCAGGGGAAGAGACCCAGTACTTC.

This clonotype was recorded a few times. This rearrangement joins TRBV6-1 to TRBJ2-1; 11 positions agree with TRBD2. The V and J ends lost 5 bases and 0 bases, in that order; junction bases with no gene match: 18. The CDR3 length is 21 residues. Germline lookup yields CDR1 MNHNS and CDR2 SASEGT. The DNA of the CDR3 is TGTGCCAGCAGTTACCCCCCCTATAGGACTAGCGGGCGCAACTCCTACAATGAGCAGTTCTTC. It encodes CASSYPPYRTSGRNSYNEQFF.

This clonotype is a singleton in its sample. V is TRBV5-1 and J is TRBJ2-3; 8 bases match TRBD1. With 4 bases clipped from V and 5 bases from J, the junction kept 12 bases outside the gene matches. The CDR3 runs to 16 residues. Germline V lookup: CDR1 SGHRS, CDR2 YFSETQ. The CDR3, as DNA: TGCGCCAGCAGCACCTCACCGCAGGGGGCGGTAGATACGCAGTATTTT. Amino acid sequence: CASSTSPQGAVDTQYF.

This clonotype was picked up many times. The chain has TRBV30 and TRBJ2-5, with 11 bases lining up with TRBD2. This CDR3 spans 15 amino acids. The ends lost 5 bases at V and 5 bases at J; junction bases unmatched: 10. The germline V gene encodes CDR1 GTSNPN and CDR2 SVGIG (reference sequence). CDR3 protein: CAWGAIAGGGETQYF. CDR3 DNA: TGTGCCTGGGGAGCTATAGCGGGAGGGGGGGAGACCCAGTACTTC.

This clonotype occurred a few times. The chain employs TRBV10-1 and TRBJ2-1; 9 bases are shared with TRBD2. From germline, CDR1 is WNHNN and CDR2 SYGVQD (reference sequence). V dropped 2 bases and J dropped 6; count of bases not matched to a gene: 5. The CDR3 contains 15 residues. As DNA, the CDR3 is TGCGCCAGCAGTGAGGGGCTAGCGGGAAGCAATGAGCAGTTCTTC. Its translation is CASSEGLAGSNEQFF.

This clonotype was seen a handful of times. Compared with germline, one end of the junction differs, possibly owing to a read error. The gene calls are TRBV7-6 and TRBJ1-2; 7 bases align to TRBD1. Germline V CDR1 and CDR2: SGHVS, FNYEAQ. The CDR3 is 12 residues long. The CDR3 reads CASSFLGQADAF. In DNA, the CDR3 is TGTGCCAGCAGCTTCCTAGGACAGGCGGATGCCTTC.

The table lists this clonotype with a few counts. The chain has TRBV13 and TRBJ2-5, with 11 nucleotides matching TRBD2. Losses at the gene ends were 3 bases for V and 5 bases for J; bases not matched to a gene: 5. The length of the CDR3 is 15 residues. Germline V gives CDR1 PRHDT, CDR2 FYEKMQ (reference sequence). The CDR3 DNA is TGTGCCAGCAGCTTGGACGCTAGCGGGAGGGAGACCCAGTACTTC. Translation: CASSLDASGRETQYF. Variable domain in full (rest from reference TRBV13 and TRBJ2-5): AAGVIQSPRHLIKEKRETATLKCYPIPRHDTVYWYQQGPGQDPQFLISFYEKMQSDKGSIPDRFSAQQFSDYHSELNMSSLELGDSALYFCASSLDASGRETQYFGPGTRLLVL.

The rearrangement joins TRBV6-1 to TRBJ1-5; no clear D. Germline CDR1 and CDR2: MNHNS and SASEGT. The V end was cut by 8 bases, the J end by 0 bases, with 14 bases between. The CDR3 spans 15 residues. CDR3 loop: CASFVDENSNQPQHF. As DNA, the CDR3 is TGTGCCAGCTTCGTCGATGAAAATAGCAATCAGCCCCAGCATTTT.

This chain connects TRBV7-9 to TRBJ2-5; 11 positions match TRBD2. The V segment lost 0 bases and the J segment 5 bases; nucleotides outside the gene matches: 8. The CDR3 runs 17 residues. Per germline, CDR1 SEHNR and CDR2 FQNEAQ (reference sequence). The CDR3 nucleotides are TGTGCCAGCAGCTTAGCGGGGACTAGCGGAGAATATGAGACCCAGTACTTC. Translating it yields CASSLAGTSGEYETQYF.

This clonotype has a handful of counts. V is TRBV10-3 and J is TRBJ2-1; no definite D call. V gave up 0 bases and J gave up 8 bases, with 5 bases separating them. Germline V lookup: CDR1 ENHRY, CDR2 SYGVKD. This CDR3 is 12 amino acids long. This CDR3 reads CAISESAYEQFF. CDR3 sequence (DNA): TGTGCCATCAGTGAGTCTGCTTATGAGCAGTTCTTC.

V and J are TRBV18 and TRBJ2-6; 8 bases line up with TRBD1. The V gene end was trimmed by 3 bases and the J gene end by 0 bases; junction bases not matched to a gene: 7. The CDR3 consists of 18 residues. Germline CDR1 reads KGHSH; CDR2 reads LQKENI. The CDR3 region is CASSPPGTGVSGANVLTF. CDR3 bases: TGTGCCAGCTCACCCCCCGGGACAGGAGTCTCTGGGGCCAACGTCCTGACTTTC. Using reference TRBV18 and TRBJ2-6 for the parts outside the CDR3, the full variable domain is NAGVMQNPRHLVRRRGQEARLRCSPMKGHSHVYWYRQLPEEGLKFMVYLQKENIIDESGMPKERFSAEFPKEGPSILRIQQVVRGDSAAYFCASSPPGTGVSGANVLTFGAGSRLTVL.